The clone carrying this TCR beta chain was seen a handful of times. This sample was taken from a study of blood T cells in healthy people across ages. Trimming stripped 4 bases from V and 8 bases from J, with 18 bases between. CDR1 SGDLS and CDR2 YYNGEE come from the germline V gene. This CDR3 spans 15 amino acids. The use of a sample-barcoded 5' primer and a J-beta primer mix characterized a second PCR of roughly 6 to 11 cycles. Every cDNA was tagged by a template-switch adaptor with 12 random nucleotides. From the 5' RACE reads, TCRdb called clonotypes with MiXCR, one entry per CDR3 protein. The sample lists some 850,000 distinct CDR3 sequences, under 30% occurring once. The same specimen was also included in a second study, on T cells of mothers and their children.

Sequencing was done on a sample of blood. This rearrangement joins TRBV9 to TRBJ1-4; D might be TRBD1 (5 bases). The source is a boy younger than 18 in good health. CDR3 bases: TGTGCCAGCAGCAAAGGGACGCCGGAGGGGGAAAAACTGTTTTTT. Translated, it gives CASSKGTPEGEKLFF.